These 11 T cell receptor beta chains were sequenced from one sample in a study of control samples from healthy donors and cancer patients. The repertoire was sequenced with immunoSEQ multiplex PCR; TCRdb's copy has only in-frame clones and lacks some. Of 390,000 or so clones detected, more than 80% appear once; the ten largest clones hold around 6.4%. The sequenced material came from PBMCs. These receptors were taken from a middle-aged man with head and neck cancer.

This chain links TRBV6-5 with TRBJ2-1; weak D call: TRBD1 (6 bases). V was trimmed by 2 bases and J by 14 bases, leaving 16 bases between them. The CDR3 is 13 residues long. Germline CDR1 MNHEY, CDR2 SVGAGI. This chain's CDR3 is CASSYTPGALKFF. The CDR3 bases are TGTGCCAGCAGTTACACACCAGGGGCCCTTAAGTTCTTC.

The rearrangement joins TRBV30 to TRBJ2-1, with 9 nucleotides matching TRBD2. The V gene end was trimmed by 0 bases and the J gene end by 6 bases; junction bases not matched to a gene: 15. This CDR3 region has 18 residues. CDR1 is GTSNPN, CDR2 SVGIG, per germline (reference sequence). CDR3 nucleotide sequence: TGTGCCTGGAGTGTACTTCTAGCGGGATCTCGTATTTCCAATGAGCAGTTCTTC. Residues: CAWSVLLAGSRISNEQFF.

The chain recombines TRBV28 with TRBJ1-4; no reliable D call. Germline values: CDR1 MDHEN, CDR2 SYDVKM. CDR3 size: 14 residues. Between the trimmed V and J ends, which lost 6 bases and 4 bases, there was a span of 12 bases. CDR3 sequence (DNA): TGTGCCAGCAGGAACCGGGAATTTAATGAAAAACTGTTTTTT. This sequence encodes CASRNREFNEKLFF.

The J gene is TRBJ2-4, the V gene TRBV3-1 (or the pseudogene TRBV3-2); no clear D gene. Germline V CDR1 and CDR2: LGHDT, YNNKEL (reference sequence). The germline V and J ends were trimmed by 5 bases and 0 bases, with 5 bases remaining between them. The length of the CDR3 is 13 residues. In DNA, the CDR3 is TGTGCCAGCAGCGAGCTAGCCAAAAACATTCAGTACTTC. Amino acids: CASSELAKNIQYF.

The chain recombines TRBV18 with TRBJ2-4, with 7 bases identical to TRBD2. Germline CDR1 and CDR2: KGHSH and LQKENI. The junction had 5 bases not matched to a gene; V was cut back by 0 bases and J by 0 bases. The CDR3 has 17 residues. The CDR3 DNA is TGTGCCAGCTCACCACCGGAGGCGGGGGTAGCCAAAAACATTCAGTACTTC. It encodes CASSPPEAGVAKNIQYF.

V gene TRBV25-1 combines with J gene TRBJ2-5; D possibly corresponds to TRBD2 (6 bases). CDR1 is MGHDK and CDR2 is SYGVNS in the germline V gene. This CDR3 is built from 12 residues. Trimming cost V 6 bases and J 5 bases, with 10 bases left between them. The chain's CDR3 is CASRGAGETQYF. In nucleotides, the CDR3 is TGTGCCAGCAGAGGCGCGGGGGAGACCCAGTACTTC.

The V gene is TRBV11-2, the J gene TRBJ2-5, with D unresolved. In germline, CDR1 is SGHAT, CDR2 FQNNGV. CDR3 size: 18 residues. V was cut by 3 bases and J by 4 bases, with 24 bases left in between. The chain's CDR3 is CASSFDPRVALVRETQYF. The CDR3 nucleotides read TGTGCCAGCAGCTTCGACCCTAGGGTTGCGCTAGTTCGAGAGACCCAGTACTTC.

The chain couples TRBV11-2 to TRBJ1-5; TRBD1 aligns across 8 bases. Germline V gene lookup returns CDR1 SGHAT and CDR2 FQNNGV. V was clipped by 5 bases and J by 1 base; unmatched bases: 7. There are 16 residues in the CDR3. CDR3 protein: CASSLGQGISNQPQHF. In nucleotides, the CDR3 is TGTGCCAGCAGCCTCGGACAGGGTATAAGCAATCAGCCCCAGCATTTT.

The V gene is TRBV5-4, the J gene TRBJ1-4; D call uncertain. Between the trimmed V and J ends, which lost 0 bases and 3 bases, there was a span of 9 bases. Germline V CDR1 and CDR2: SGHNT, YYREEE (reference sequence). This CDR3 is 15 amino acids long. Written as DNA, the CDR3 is TGTGCCAGCAGCTTGGAGGGTGCGGCTAATGAAAAACTGTTTTTT. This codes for CASSLEGAANEKLFF.

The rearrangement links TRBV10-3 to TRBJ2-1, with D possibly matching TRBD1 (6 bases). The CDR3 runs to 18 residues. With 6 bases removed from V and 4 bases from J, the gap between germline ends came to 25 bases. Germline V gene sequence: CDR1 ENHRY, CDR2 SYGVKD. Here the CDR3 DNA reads TGTGCCATCAGGGAACCAGGGACAACTAATCGTCAATACAATGAGCAGTTCTTC. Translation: CAIREPGTTNRQYNEQFF.

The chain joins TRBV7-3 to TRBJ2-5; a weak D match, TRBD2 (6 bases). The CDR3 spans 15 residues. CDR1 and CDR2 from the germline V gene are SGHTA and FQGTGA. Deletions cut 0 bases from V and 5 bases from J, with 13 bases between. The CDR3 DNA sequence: TGTGCCAGCAGCTTAACTAGCGGATCTGGTGAGACCCAGTACTTC. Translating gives CASSLTSGSGETQYF.